What follows are 9 T cell receptor beta chains derived from one specimen sequenced in a study of CD8 T cells in ankylosing spondylitis. TCRdb used MiXCR to reprocess the 5' RACE reads, holding one entry per CDR3 protein. The table has fewer than 200,000 distinct CDR3 sequences, approximately 20% seen once. Material for sequencing was blood, either unsorted or a sorted T cell fraction (not recorded which). Source of these receptors: a male donor with ankylosing spondylitis or in good health (not recorded which).

This clonotype was counted at least ten times. The chain is built from TRBV5-1 and TRBJ2-2, with a weak D call TRBD1 (6 bases). The germline V and J ends were trimmed by 4 bases and 3 bases, with 19 bases remaining between them. This CDR3 is built from 17 residues. Germline V gene sequence: CDR1 SGHRS, CDR2 YFSETQ. DNA of the CDR3: TGCGCCAGCAGCGGAGACACAGGGTCCAAGCACACCGGGGAGCTGTTTTTT. Its translation is CASSGDTGSKHTGELFF.

The table lists this clonotype with many counts. CDR3 nucleotides: TGTGCCAGCAGGGGACAGGGGATTTATACAGATACGCAGTATTTT. This encodes CASRGQGIYTDTQYF. The rearrangement uses TRBV12-3 or TRBV12-4 and TRBJ2-3, with TRBD1 matching 10 bases. V shed 6 bases and J 3 bases; nucleotides not matched to a gene: 6. The CDR3 loop spans 15 amino acids.

This clonotype came up many times. V is TRBV11-1 and J is TRBJ2-7, with TRBD1 identical over 7 bases. V lost 5 bases and J lost 0; bases outside the gene matches: 7. The CDR3 is 15 residues long. CDR1 SGHAT and CDR2 FQDESV come from the germline V gene (reference sequence). In DNA form, the CDR3 reads TGTGCCAGCAGCCAAACGGACAGGCTCTCCTACGAGCAGTACTTC. Residues: CASSQTDRLSYEQYF.

On this clonotype itself: A junction boundary mismatches the germline segment, possibly from a read error. The chain joins TRBV3-1 to TRBJ2-7, with TRBD1 matching 9 bases. CDR1 and CDR2 (germline): LGHDT, YNNKEL (reference sequence). The CDR3 contains 14 residues. CDR3 sequence reads: CASSLGTGNYEQNF. CDR3 in DNA: TGTGCCAGCAGCCTCGGGACAGGGAACTACGAGCAGAACTTC.

The chain has TRBV29-1 and TRBJ2-3; the match to TRBD1 covers 7 bases. Germline CDR1 reads SQVTM; CDR2 reads ANQGSEA. The trim removed 2 bases at V and 2 bases at J, leaving 4 bases unmatched. This CDR3 has 14 amino acids. Here the CDR3 reads CSVESTGLTDTQYF. CDR3 DNA: TGCAGCGTTGAATCGACAGGGCTCACAGATACGCAGTATTTT.

This clonotype was recorded many times. The chain joins TRBV10-2 to TRBJ2-1, with D perhaps assigned TRBD1 or TRBD2 (7 bases each). The V gene lost 11 bases and the J gene lost 3 bases, with 14 bases spanning the gap. From germline, CDR1 is WSHSY and CDR2 SAAADI. The CDR3 has 13 amino acids. CDR3 in amino acids: CASRGEGYNEQFF. The CDR3 bases are TGCGCCTCCAGGGGGGAGGGCTACAATGAGCAGTTCTTC.

The V gene is TRBV24-1, the J gene TRBJ1-5; D possibly corresponds to TRBD1 (6 bases). In germline, CDR1 is KGHDR, CDR2 SFDVKD. Deletions cut 1 base from V and 8 bases from J, with 11 bases between. The CDR3 consists of 14 residues. CDR3 in amino acids: CATSDFRRGEPQHF. The CDR3 DNA reads TGTGCCACCAGTGATTTCCGCAGGGGTGAGCCCCAGCATTTT.

This clonotype occurred many times. V and J are TRBV20-1 and TRBJ2-7; 8 nucleotides agree with TRBD2. This CDR3 has 13 amino acids. Germline lookup yields CDR1 DFQATT and CDR2 SNEGSKA (reference sequence). V trimming: 6 bases; J trimming: 6 bases; junction bases outside the gene matches: 10. CDR3 amino acids: CSAPLPGLGEQYF. In DNA form, the CDR3 reads TGCAGTGCCCCCCTTCCGGGACTAGGCGAGCAGTACTTC.

V and J are TRBV6-2 or TRBV6-3 and TRBJ2-2, with 12 bases identical to TRBD2. The CDR3 has 18 residues. Germline trimming cut 0 bases from V and 7 bases from J; bases unmatched to any gene: 9. Germline CDR1 reads MNHEY; CDR2 reads SVGEGT. For the CDR3, the DNA is TGTGCCAGCAGTTACTCGAGACTAGCGGGAGTAGTAATCGGGGAGCTGTTTTTT. It encodes CASSYSRLAGVVIGELFF.